Included here is one T cell receptor beta chain sequence, with context. Trimming at V came to 3 bases and at J to 7 bases, leaving 16 bases not matched to a gene. The germline CDR1 and CDR2 sequences are SNHLY and FYNNEI. The CDR3 is 18 amino acids. The data belong to a study of blood T cell repertoires in COVID-19. Libraries were prepared by immunoSEQ multiplex PCR; TCRdb keeps only in-frame clonotypes and omits some of them. Among about 260,000 clones, about 87% were seen once, and the ten largest hold roughly 4%. Material: peripheral blood. The chain carries TRBV2 and TRBJ2-1; 9 nucleotides agree with TRBD1. This TCR was sampled from a man between 60 and 70 years old who had recovered from COVID-19. CDR3 DNA sequence: TGTGCCAGCAGTGATGCTCTACTAACAGGGGGCATTGGGAATGAGCAGTTCTTC. It encodes CASSDALLTGGIGNEQFF.